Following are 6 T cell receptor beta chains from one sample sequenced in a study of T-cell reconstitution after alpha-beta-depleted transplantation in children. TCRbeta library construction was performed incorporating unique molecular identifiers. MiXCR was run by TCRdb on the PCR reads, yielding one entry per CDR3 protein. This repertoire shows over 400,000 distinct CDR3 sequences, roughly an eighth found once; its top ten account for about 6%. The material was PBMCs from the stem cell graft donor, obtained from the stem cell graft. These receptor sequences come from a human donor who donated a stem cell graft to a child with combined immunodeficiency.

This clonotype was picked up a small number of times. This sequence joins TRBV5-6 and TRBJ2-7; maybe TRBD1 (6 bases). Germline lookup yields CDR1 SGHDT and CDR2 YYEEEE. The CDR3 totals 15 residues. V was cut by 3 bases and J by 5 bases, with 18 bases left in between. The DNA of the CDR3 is TGTGCCAGCAGCTACAAACAGGGTTTCTACGACGAGCAGTACTTC. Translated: CASSYKQGFYDEQYF. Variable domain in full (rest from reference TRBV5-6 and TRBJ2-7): DAGVTQSPTHLIKTRGQQVTLRCSPKSGHDTVSWYQQALGQGPQFIFQYYEEEERQRGNFPDRFSGHQFPNYSSELNVNALLLGDSALYLCASSYKQGFYDEQYFGPGTRLTVT.

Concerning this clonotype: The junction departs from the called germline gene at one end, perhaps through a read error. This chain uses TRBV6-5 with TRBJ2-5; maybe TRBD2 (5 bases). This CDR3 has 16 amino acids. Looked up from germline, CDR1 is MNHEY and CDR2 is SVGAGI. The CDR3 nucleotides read TGTGCCAGCAGTAACTCAATAAGAGCGGTGGGGGAGACCCAGTACTTC. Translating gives CASSNSIRAVGETQYF.

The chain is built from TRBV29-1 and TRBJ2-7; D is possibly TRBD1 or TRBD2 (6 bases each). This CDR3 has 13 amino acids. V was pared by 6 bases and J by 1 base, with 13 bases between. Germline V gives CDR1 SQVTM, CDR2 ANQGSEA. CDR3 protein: CSVSGGLSYEQYF. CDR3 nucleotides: TGCAGCGTCTCTGGGGGGCTGTCCTACGAGCAGTACTTC.

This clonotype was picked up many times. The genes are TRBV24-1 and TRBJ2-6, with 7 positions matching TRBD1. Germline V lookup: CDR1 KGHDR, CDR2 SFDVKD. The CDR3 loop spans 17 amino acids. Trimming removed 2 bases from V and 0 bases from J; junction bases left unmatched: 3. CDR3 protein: CATSDSTGDSGANVLTF. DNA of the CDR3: TGTGCCACCAGTGATTCAACAGGGGACTCTGGGGCCAACGTCCTGACTTTC.

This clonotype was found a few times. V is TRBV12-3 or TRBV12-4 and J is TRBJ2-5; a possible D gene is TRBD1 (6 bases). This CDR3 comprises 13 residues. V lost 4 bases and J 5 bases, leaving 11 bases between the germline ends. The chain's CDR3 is CASSSAGEETQYF. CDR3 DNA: TGTGCCAGCAGTTCGGCAGGGGAGGAGACCCAGTACTTC.

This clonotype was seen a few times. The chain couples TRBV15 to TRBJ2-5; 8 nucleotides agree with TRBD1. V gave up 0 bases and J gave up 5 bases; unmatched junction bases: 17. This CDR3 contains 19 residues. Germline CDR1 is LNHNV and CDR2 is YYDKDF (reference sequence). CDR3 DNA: TGTGCCACCAGCAGAGAGATAAGGACCGGACAGGGCGAAATGGAGACCCAGTACTTC. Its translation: CATSREIRTGQGEMETQYF. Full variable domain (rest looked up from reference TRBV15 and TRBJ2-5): DAMVIQNPRYQVTQFGKPVTLSCSQTLNHNVMYWYQQKSSQAPKLLFHYYDKDFNNEADTPDNFQSRRPNTSFCFLDIRSPGLGDTAMYLCATSREIRTGQGEMETQYFGPGTRLLVL.